The 8 T cell receptor beta chains presented below share a single source sample, sequenced in a study of T cell responses to AZD1222 COVID-19 vaccine. This table comes from immunoSEQ multiplex PCR, and its TCRdb copy is limited to in-frame clones, with some not included. The sample contains under 150,000 clones, 85% to 95% of which appear only once. The sample here was peripheral blood, taken on day 0 of AZD1222 vaccination. The receptors shown here come from an adult in good health.

The rearrangement uses TRBV5-5 and TRBJ1-1; TRBD1 might be the D (6 bases). Germline CDR1 and CDR2: SGHKS and YYEKEE (reference sequence). The CDR3 is 14 amino acids. Trimming shortened V by 0 bases and J by 4 bases, and 10 bases separated the two germline ends. CDR3 region: CASSLEAGVTEAFF. The CDR3 nucleotides are TGTGCCAGCAGCTTGGAGGCAGGGGTCACTGAAGCTTTCTTT.

The chain is built from TRBV27 and TRBJ2-3, with D perhaps TRBD2 (5 bases). Looked up from germline, CDR1 is MNHEY and CDR2 is SMNVEV (reference sequence). V lost 5 bases and J lost 7, with 10 bases in between. This CDR3 is built from 12 residues. DNA of the CDR3: TGTGCCAGCAGTGCCTCTAGCAATACGCAGTATTTT. Its protein is CASSASSNTQYF.

The chain is built from TRBV7-9 and TRBJ2-7; D unresolved. The CDR3 extends over 17 amino acids. The germline V gene encodes CDR1 SEHNR and CDR2 FQNEAQ (reference sequence). V was clipped by 0 bases and J by 0 bases, with 15 bases between them. The CDR3, as DNA: TGTGCCAGCAGCTTAGCTAAACAGACTCAAAGCTCCTACGAGCAGTACTTC. Translation gives CASSLAKQTQSSYEQYF.

This clone occurred once. The chain uses TRBV6-2 or TRBV6-3 and TRBJ1-4, with D possibly matching TRBD1 (6 bases). This CDR3 contains 15 residues. From germline, CDR1 is MNHEY and CDR2 SVGEGT. Trimming took off 5 bases at V and 5 bases at J, with 15 bases between the two ends. Here the CDR3 reads CASSGPAGENEKLFF. The CDR3 region has the DNA TGTGCCAGCAGTGGGCCGGCAGGGGAGAATGAAAAACTGTTTTTT.

V is TRBV3-1 (or the pseudogene TRBV3-2) and J is TRBJ2-5, with D unresolved. V lost 1 base to trimming and J lost 1 base, with 7 bases between them. CDR3 size: 14 residues. From germline, CDR1 is LGHDT and CDR2 YNNKEL (reference sequence). CDR3 amino acids: CASSQVVFQETQYF. CDR3 DNA: TGTGCCAGCAGCCAAGTGGTATTCCAAGAGACCCAGTACTTC.

The chain joins TRBV7-3 to TRBJ1-2; 8 bases align to TRBD1. The V gene end was trimmed by 2 bases and the J gene end by 3 bases; junction bases not matched to a gene: 5. The CDR3 has 15 residues. Germline V CDR1 and CDR2: SGHTA, FQGTGA. Here the CDR3 reads CASSLSGGDYYGYTF. The CDR3 nucleotides are TGTGCCAGCAGCTTATCAGGGGGCGACTACTATGGCTACACCTTC.

The rearrangement uses TRBV2 and TRBJ2-3; D call uncertain. There are 13 residues in the CDR3. V was cut by 6 bases and J by 5 bases, with 12 bases left in between. Germline V lookup: CDR1 SNHLY, CDR2 FYNNEI. CDR3 nucleotide sequence: TGTGCCAGCAGGGGCTGGTCGGGAGATACGCAGTATTTT. This sequence encodes CASRGWSGDTQYF.

The J gene is TRBJ2-1, the V gene TRBV29-1; TRBD2 aligns across 10 bases. The trim removed 7 bases at V and 6 bases at J, leaving 6 bases unmatched. Germline CDR1 and CDR2: SQVTM and ANQGSEA. The CDR3 contains 13 residues. The CDR3, as DNA: TGCAGCGGGGGCCGGACTAGCGGCAATGAGCAGTTCTTC. The encoded protein is CSGGRTSGNEQFF.